This T cell receptor (beta chain) was retrieved from a study of cytomegalovirus exposure and HLA in healthy donors. Trimming removed 4 bases from V and 4 bases from J; junction bases left unmatched: 3. The V gene's germline CDR1 is SGHNT and CDR2 YYREEE (reference sequence). The CDR3 runs 15 residues. The PCR contained 60 Vbeta and 13 Jbeta primers. The assay was immunoSEQ multiplex PCR, and TCRdb's table has in-frame clones only and misses some. The profile shows around 62,000 clones, around 80% of them singletons. The sequence was obtained from a man aged 40-49 years in good health and CMV-seronegative. The chain recombines TRBV5-4 with TRBJ2-5, with TRBD2 identical over 14 bases. Sequencing was carried out using PBMCs. The CDR3 nucleotides read TGTGCCAGCAGCACAGGACTAGCGGGGGGAGAGACCCAGTACTTC. It yields the protein CASSTGLAGGETQYF.